What follows are 19 T cell receptor beta chains derived from one specimen sequenced in a study of shared clonotypes between healthy human individuals. The data were produced by immunoSEQ multiplex PCR, yet TCRdb's version contains in-frame clones alone and is incomplete. The table shows roughly 2.4 million clones, with more than 90% occurring only once. Sequencing was carried out using naive CD4+ T cells sorted from blood. Subset of the sample: CD45RA+ positively selected. Receptors originate from a man aged 18 to 29 in good health.

Concerning this clone: The junction departs from the called germline gene at one end, perhaps through a read error. The chain joins TRBV19 to TRBJ2-7; D unresolved. The V gene's germline CDR1 is LNHDA and CDR2 SQIVND (reference sequence). CDR3 length equals 12 residues. The CDR3 loop reads CASKGLTYEQYF. CDR3 sequence (DNA): TGTGCCAGTAAAGGCCTTACCTACGAGCAGTACTTT.

The chain employs TRBV19 and TRBJ1-5, with 10 bases identical to TRBD1. The germline V gene has CDR1 LNHDA and CDR2 SQIVND (reference sequence). The CDR3 contains 16 residues. The V segment lost 5 bases and the J segment 6 bases; nucleotides outside the gene matches: 10. The CDR3 here is CASSSPGQGNAQPQHF. CDR3 in DNA: TGTGCCAGTAGTTCCCCGGGACAGGGGAACGCTCAGCCCCAGCATTTT.

This chain connects TRBV12-5 to TRBJ2-2, with D hard to call. CDR3 length equals 11 residues. The germline V gene encodes CDR1 LGHNT and CDR2 FRNRAP. V was trimmed by 3 bases and J by 7 bases, leaving 3 bases between them. The CDR3 spells CASGFFGELFF. CDR3 DNA: TGTGCTAGTGGTTTTTTCGGGGAGCTGTTTTTT.

The rearrangement uses TRBV4-3 and TRBJ2-3; D not resolved. The CDR3 contains 14 residues. Trimming removed 1 base from V and 0 bases from J, with 5 bases in between. Germline V gene lookup returns CDR1 LGHNA and CDR2 YSLEER. CDR3 loop: CASSQGHSTDTQYF. The CDR3 region has the DNA TGCGCCAGCAGCCAAGGCCATAGCACAGATACGCAGTATTTT.

The CDR3 sequence: CASSLGTGNRYGQYF. CDR3 sequence (DNA): TGTGCCAGCAGCTTGGGGACAGGGAATCGATATGGGCAGTACTTC. V usage is TRBV5-6 and J usage is TRBJ2-7; TRBD1 matches 8 bases. This CDR3 comprises 15 residues. Germline V gives CDR1 SGHDT, CDR2 YYEEEE. Trimming cost V 0 bases and J 9 bases; bases outside gene matches: 11.

This rearrangement joins TRBV15 to TRBJ1-2, with 7 bases that match TRBD1. V dropped 5 bases and J dropped 4; count of bases not matched to a gene: 4. Germline CDR1 reads LNHNV; CDR2 reads YYDKDF (reference sequence). The CDR3 runs to 13 residues. The CDR3 DNA sequence: TGTGCCACCAGCGCCGGGACAGCCTATGGCTACACCTTC. Protein: CATSAGTAYGYTF.

This sequence joins TRBV29-1 and TRBJ1-1; 8 nucleotides line up with TRBD1. CDR1 and CDR2 from the germline V gene are SQVTM and ANQGSEA. This CDR3 contains 14 residues. The ends lost 5 bases at V and 3 bases at J; junction bases unmatched: 8. For the CDR3, the DNA is TGCAGCGTTATGTCAGGGGGCGGGTACACTGAAGCTTTCTTT. Translation gives CSVMSGGGYTEAFF. Using reference TRBV29-1 and TRBJ1-1 for the parts outside the CDR3, the full variable domain is SAVISQKPSRDICQRGTSLTIQCQVDSQVTMMFWYRQQPGQSLTLIATANQGSEATYESGFVIDKFPISRPNLTFSTLTVSNMSPEDSSIYLCSVMSGGGYTEAFFGQGTRLTVV.

In this sample, this clone turned up once. This chain links TRBV2 with TRBJ2-1; the D gene is possibly TRBD1 (6 bases). CDR3 length: 14 amino acids. V was clipped by 6 bases and J by 6 bases, with 15 bases between them. Germline CDR1 is SNHLY and CDR2 is FYNNEI. CDR3 DNA: TGTGCCAGCAGCCCACAGGGATTAGGCAATGAGCAGTTCTTC. Its translation is CASSPQGLGNEQFF. Looking up the rest from reference TRBV2 and TRBJ2-1 gives the full variable domain: EPEVTQTPSHQVTQMGQEVILRCVPISNHLYFYWYRQILGQKVEFLVSFYNNEISEKSEIFDDQFSVERPDGSNFTLKIRSTKLEDSAMYFCASSPQGLGNEQFFGPGTRLTVL.

DNA for the CDR3: TGTGCCAGCAGCCGAGAGAGGGGGCGGTTGTACGAGCAGTACTTC. Its translation: CASSRERGRLYEQYF. The rearrangement uses TRBV11-2 and TRBJ2-7; 7 bases agree with TRBD1. The CDR3 totals 15 residues. Looked up from germline, CDR1 is SGHAT and CDR2 is FQNNGV. The V segment lost 5 bases and the J segment 4 bases; nucleotides outside the gene matches: 11.

This sequence joins TRBV5-1 and TRBJ2-5; perhaps TRBD1 as D (5 bases). Trimming took 0 bases from V and 4 from J, leaving 10 bases between them. Germline V gene data show CDR1 as SGHRS and CDR2 as YFSETQ. The CDR3 runs 14 residues. The CDR3 DNA follows: TGCGCCAGCAGCTTGGAGGCAGGGATAGAGACCCAGTACTTC. This encodes CASSLEAGIETQYF.

This chain uses TRBV27 with TRBJ2-2; D unresolved. Between the trimmed V and J ends, which lost 1 base and 5 bases, there was a span of 5 bases. Germline V gene data show CDR1 as MNHEY and CDR2 as SMNVEV (reference sequence). The CDR3 is made up of 13 amino acids. CDR3 DNA: TGTGCCAGCAGTTTATTTCGAACCGGGGAGCTGTTTTTT. Protein sequence: CASSLFRTGELFF.

The J gene is TRBJ2-3, the V gene TRBV30; D is perhaps TRBD1 (6 bases). Per germline, CDR1 GTSNPN and CDR2 SVGIG (reference sequence). The V end was cut by 4 bases, the J end by 0 bases, with 8 bases between. This CDR3 is built from 13 residues. The CDR3 region is CAWKGGSTDTQYF. CDR3 sequence (DNA): TGTGCCTGGAAAGGGGGTAGCACAGATACGCAGTATTTT.

The gene calls are TRBV5-6 and TRBJ2-1, with D perhaps TRBD1 or TRBD2 (6 bases each). The CDR3 runs 13 residues. Trimming cost V 0 bases and J 15 bases, with 16 bases left between them. The germline gives CDR1 SGHDT, CDR2 YYEEEE. DNA for the CDR3: TGTGCCAGCAGCTTGGATTTGGGGGGCTCCTTGTTCTTC. Translated, it gives CASSLDLGGSLFF. The full variable domain, in which reference TRBV5-6 and TRBJ2-1 provide the parts outside the CDR3, is DAGVTQSPTHLIKTRGQQVTLRCSPKSGHDTVSWYQQALGQGPQFIFQYYEEEERQRGNFPDRFSGHQFPNYSSELNVNALLLGDSALYLCASSLDLGGSLFFGPGTRLTVL.

The chain links TRBV6-5 to TRBJ1-2; 8 positions match TRBD1. Germline-derived CDR1 and CDR2 are MNHEY and SVGAGI. Trimming took 5 bases from V and 5 from J; bases not matched to a gene: 7. This CDR3 spans 14 amino acids. CDR3 amino acids: CASSRFGTGYGYTF. The CDR3 DNA follows: TGTGCCAGCAGTCGTTTTGGGACAGGATATGGCTACACCTTC.

J is TRBJ1-2 and V is TRBV18, with TRBD1 matching over 7 bases. The junction had 7 bases not matched to a gene; V was cut back by 2 bases and J by 4 bases. There are 15 residues in the CDR3. Germline CDR1 KGHSH, CDR2 LQKENI. CDR3 sequence reads: CASSPMAGGTYGYTF. The CDR3 coding sequence is TGTGCCAGCTCACCAATGGCAGGGGGTACCTATGGCTACACCTTC.

The chain recombines TRBV4-1 with TRBJ2-3; a possible D gene is TRBD1 (6 bases). The V and J ends lost 0 bases and 8 bases respectively, with 15 bases between them. Per the germline V gene, CDR1 is MGHRA and CDR2 is YSYEKL. This CDR3 spans 15 amino acids. CDR3 DNA sequence: TGCGCCAGCAGCCAAGAGGGGCCTAGCAGGGGTACGCAGTATTTT. It encodes CASSQEGPSRGTQYF.

This clone was seen a single time. The rearrangement uses TRBV25-1 and TRBJ2-7; TRBD1 matches 9 bases. The CDR3 spans 13 residues. Germline V gives CDR1 MGHDK, CDR2 SYGVNS. J gave up 3 bases and V 8 bases, and 5 bases lay outside the gene matches. CDR3 in amino acids: CASLPGQGYEQYF. CDR3 coding DNA: TGTGCCAGCTTACCGGGACAGGGCTACGAGCAGTACTTC.

The V gene is TRBV5-5, the J gene TRBJ1-6; D uncertain. The CDR3 totals 15 residues. From germline, CDR1 is SGHKS and CDR2 YYEKEE (reference sequence). Trimming stripped 1 base from V and 6 bases from J, with 11 bases between. The CDR3 DNA is TGTGCCAGCAGCTTGTCCGGGGAAGGTAATTCACCCCTCCACTTT. It codes for CASSLSGEGNSPLHF.

The chain couples TRBV30 to TRBJ2-3; possibly TRBD1 or TRBD2 for D (6 bases each). CDR3 size: 15 residues. The V gene's germline CDR1 is GTSNPN and CDR2 SVGIG (reference sequence). Trimming shortened V by 3 bases and J by 4 bases, and 17 bases separated the two germline ends. Here the CDR3 DNA reads TGTGCCTGGAGCCTAGGGGGGCCTGGGGCAGATACGCAGTATTTT. Its translation: CAWSLGGPGADTQYF.